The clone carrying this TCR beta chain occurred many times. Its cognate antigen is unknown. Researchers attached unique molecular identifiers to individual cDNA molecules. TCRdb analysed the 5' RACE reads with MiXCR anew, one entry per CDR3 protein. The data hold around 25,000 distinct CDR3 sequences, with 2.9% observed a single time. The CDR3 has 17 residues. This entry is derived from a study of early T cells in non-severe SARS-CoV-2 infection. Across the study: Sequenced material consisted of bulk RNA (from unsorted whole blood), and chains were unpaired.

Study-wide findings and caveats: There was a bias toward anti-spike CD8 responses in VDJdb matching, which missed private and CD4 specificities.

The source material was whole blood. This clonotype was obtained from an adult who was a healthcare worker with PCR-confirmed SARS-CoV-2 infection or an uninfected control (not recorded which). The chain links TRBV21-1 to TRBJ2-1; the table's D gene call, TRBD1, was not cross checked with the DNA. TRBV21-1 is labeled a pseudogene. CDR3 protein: CASSKGGTGFLYNEQFF. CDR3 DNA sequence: TGTGCCAGCAGCAAAGGAGGGACAGGGTTTTTATATAATGAGCAGTTCTTC.